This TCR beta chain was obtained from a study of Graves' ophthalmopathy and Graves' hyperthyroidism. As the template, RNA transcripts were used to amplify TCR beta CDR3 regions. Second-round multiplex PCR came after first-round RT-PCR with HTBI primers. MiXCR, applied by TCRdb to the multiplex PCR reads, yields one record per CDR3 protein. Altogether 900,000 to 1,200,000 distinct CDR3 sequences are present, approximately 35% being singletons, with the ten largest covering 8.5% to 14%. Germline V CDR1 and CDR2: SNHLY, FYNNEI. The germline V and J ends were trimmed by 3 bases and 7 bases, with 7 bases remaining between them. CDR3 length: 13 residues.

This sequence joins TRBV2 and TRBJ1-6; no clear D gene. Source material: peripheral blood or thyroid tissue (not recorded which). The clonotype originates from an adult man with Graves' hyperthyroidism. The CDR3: CASSDLSNSPLHF. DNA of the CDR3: TGTGCCAGCAGTGACCTCTCGAATTCACCCCTCCACTTT.